This TCR beta chain stems from a study of T-cell memory formation after mild COVID-19. TCRdb re-derived calls from the 5' RACE reads in MiXCR, one entry per CDR3 protein. The sample contains a few hundred thousand distinct CDR3 sequences, about 16% of which appear only once. This clonotype was seen only a few times. This CDR3 has 14 amino acids. Losses at the gene ends were 3 bases for V and 3 bases for J; bases not matched to a gene: 3. Per germline, CDR1 SGHVS and CDR2 FNYEAQ. The material sequenced was PBMCs or a T cell subset sorted from them (not recorded which). This chain joins TRBV7-6 and TRBJ2-3, with TRBD1 matching over 7 bases. The clonotype was recovered from a man aged 18 to 30 who had mild COVID-19 (a few samples of this study predate the infection). Cell type and time point are not known. This CDR3 is CASSFGQETDTQYF. CDR3 coding DNA: TGTGCCAGCAGCTTCGGACAGGAAACAGATACGCAGTATTTT. Full variable domain (remainder filled in from reference TRBV7-6 and TRBJ2-3): GAGVSQSPRYKVTKRGQDVALRCDPISGHVSLYWYRQALGQGPEFLTYFNYEAQQDKSGLPNDRFSAERPEGSISTLTIQRTEQRDSAMYRCASSFGQETDTQYFGPGTRLTVL.